This T cell receptor (beta chain) was profiled in a study of cytomegalovirus exposure and HLA in healthy donors. Study-level findings and limits: The classifier, whose performance was assessed in both the original and validation cohorts, reportedly diagnosed cytomegalovirus status with high specificity and sensitivity.

It was with 60 Vbeta and 13 Jbeta primers that the PCR ran. TCRdb keeps only in-frame clones here, not all; method: immunoSEQ multiplex PCR. There are roughly 80,000 clones in the sample; 70% to 85% occur only once, and about 2.4% lies in the top ten. CDR1 and CDR2 from the germline V gene are SGHTS and YDEGEE. This CDR3 region has 16 residues. Between the trimmed V and J ends, which lost 5 bases and 4 bases, there was a span of 18 bases. With regard to this clone: Its antigen is undetermined.

Sequencing input: PBMCs. The sequence was obtained from a woman between 45 and 65 years old in good health and CMV-seronegative. The chain joins TRBV5-8 to TRBJ1-4, with D possibly matching TRBD1 (5 bases). CDR3 nucleotide sequence: TGTGCCAGCAGTGACCGACCGGGACTGTATAATGAAAAACTGTTTTTT. Protein sequence: CASSDRPGLYNEKLFF. Supplemented by reference TRBV5-8 and TRBJ1-4, the full variable domain reads EAGVTQSPTHLIKTRGQQATLRCSPISGHTSVYWYQQALGLGLQFLLWYDEGEERNRGNFPPRFSGRQFPNYSSELNVNALELEDSALYLCASSDRPGLYNEKLFFGSGTQLSVL.